The next 32 T cell receptor beta chains were all read from a single sample in a study of blood T cell repertoires in COVID-19. Sequenced by immunoSEQ multiplex PCR; TCRdb stores in-frame clones only, minus some. The table shows 200,000 to 300,000 clones, with about 91% occurring only once. The sample taken for sequencing was PBMCs or T cells enriched from blood (not recorded which). The receptors come from a woman aged 40 to 55 with acute COVID-19.

The chain joins TRBV9 to TRBJ2-1; tentative D call: TRBD2 (6 bases). With 4 bases removed from V and 2 bases from J, the gap between germline ends came to 16 bases. CDR3 length equals 16 residues. Germline CDR1 and CDR2: SGDLS and YYNGEE. The CDR3 reads CASSPQIAETYNEQFF. CDR3 in DNA: TGTGCCAGCAGCCCCCAGATAGCGGAAACCTACAATGAGCAGTTCTTC.

The chain employs TRBV6-5 and TRBJ1-1; D is unresolved. V was shortened by 4 bases and J by 3 bases, with 12 bases between the two germline ends. Germline V gene sequence: CDR1 MNHEY, CDR2 SVGAGI. This CDR3 spans 14 amino acids. The CDR3 sequence is CASSFGEIYTEAFF. CDR3 in DNA: TGTGCCAGCAGTTTCGGAGAAATTTACACTGAAGCTTTCTTT.

The chain uses TRBV5-1 and TRBJ2-1; 8 bases map to TRBD2. From germline, CDR1 is SGHRS and CDR2 YFSETQ. V was clipped by 0 bases and J by 4 bases; unmatched bases: 3. The CDR3 sequence is 15 residues long. For the CDR3, the DNA is TGCGCCAGCAGCTTGGCCATAGCGGGGTACAATGAGCAGTTCTTC. Protein: CASSLAIAGYNEQFF.

The chain employs TRBV14 and TRBJ1-3, with 7 positions matching TRBD1. Per germline, CDR1 SGHDN and CDR2 FVKESK. The CDR3 has 15 residues. V lost 4 bases to trimming and J lost 4 bases; unmatched junction nucleotides: 7. DNA for the CDR3: TGTGCCAGCAGCCGATTTAGACAGGGCGGAAACACCATATATTTT. Protein sequence: CASSRFRQGGNTIYF.

The CDR3 reads CASRLTAEAFF. CDR3 bases: TGTGCCAGCAGACTGACAGCTGAAGCTTTCTTT. V usage is TRBV28 and J usage is TRBJ1-1, with D possibly TRBD1 on 5 matching bases. From germline, CDR1 is MDHEN and CDR2 SYDVKM. CDR3 size: 11 residues. Trimming cost V 6 bases and J 6 bases, with 8 bases left between them.

This chain connects TRBV4-3 to TRBJ1-5; 7 bases fit TRBD1. The CDR3 covers 18 residues. Germline CDR1 reads LGHNA; CDR2 reads YSLEER. The V segment lost 0 bases and the J segment 2 bases; nucleotides outside the gene matches: 10. Here the CDR3 DNA reads TGCGCCAGCAGCCAAGATAGGGCAGGGGGATTCGGCAATCAGCCCCAGCATTTT. Its protein is CASSQDRAGGFGNQPQHF.

The V gene is TRBV30, the J gene TRBJ2-1; D is perhaps TRBD1 (6 bases). Looked up from germline, CDR1 is GTSNPN and CDR2 is SVGIG (reference sequence). The CDR3 is 12 residues long. The ends were cut back, 0 bases at V and 11 bases at J, with 11 bases in the middle. The CDR3, as DNA: TGTGCCTGGAGTGTAGCTACAGGGCAGCAGTTCTTC. Translation gives CAWSVATGQQFF.

The chain joins TRBV6-5 to TRBJ1-4, with 7 bases lining up with TRBD1. The V and J ends lost 6 bases and 2 bases, in that order; junction bases with no gene match: 3. CDR1 and CDR2 from the germline V gene are MNHEY and SVGAGI. This CDR3 region has 14 residues. The CDR3 spells CASSLQGTNEKLFF. The CDR3, as DNA: TGTGCCAGCAGCCTACAGGGGACTAATGAAAAACTGTTTTTT.

The chain uses TRBV27 and TRBJ1-2; 8 bases agree with TRBD1. Germline V gives CDR1 MNHEY, CDR2 SMNVEV (reference sequence). This CDR3 has 12 residues. Trimming took 8 bases from V and 6 from J; bases not matched to a gene: 5. CDR3 bases: TGTGCCAGCTCGCCGGACAGGGATGGCTACACCTTC. The encoded protein is CASSPDRDGYTF.

J is TRBJ2-1 and V is TRBV4-3; TRBD2 matches at 7 bases. There are 16 residues in the CDR3. V shed 8 bases, J shed 8 bases, and the junction held 18 bases outside the gene matches. Per germline, CDR1 LGHNA and CDR2 YSLEER. The CDR3 DNA sequence: TGCGCCAGCCGAGCCACCAGGACTAGTATCATCGATGAGCAGTTCTTC. Protein sequence: CASRATRTSIIDEQFF.

Worth noting for this clone: In the same sample, other DNA sequences code for this CDR3. The rearrangement links TRBV10-3 to TRBJ1-5, with D tentatively TRBD1 (6 bases). This CDR3 comprises 13 residues. Germline values: CDR1 ENHRY, CDR2 SYGVKD. Trimming shortened V by 7 bases and J by 3 bases, and 10 bases separated the two germline ends. The CDR3 bases are TGTGCCATCACCCGGGACATCAATCAGCCCCAGCATTTT. Translated: CAITRDINQPQHF.

This sequence joins TRBV5-1 and TRBJ2-5; no reliable D call. In germline, CDR1 is SGHRS, CDR2 YFSETQ. The CDR3 sequence is 14 residues long. V dropped 0 bases and J dropped 1 base, with 7 bases sitting between them. CDR3 DNA sequence: TGCGCCAGCAGCTTGGCTCAGGCCCAAGAGACCCAGTACTTC. Translating it yields CASSLAQAQETQYF.

The genes are TRBV20-1 and TRBJ2-1; no firm D call. Deletions cut 6 bases from V and 8 bases from J, with 11 bases between. The CDR3 sequence is 11 residues long. In germline, CDR1 is DFQATT, CDR2 SNEGSKA (reference sequence). The CDR3 nucleotides are TGCAGTGCAGCCCCCACCCATGAGCAGTTCTTC. Translating it yields CSAAPTHEQFF.

The rearrangement uses TRBV9 and TRBJ2-5, with 7 bases lining up with TRBD2. This CDR3 has 14 residues. V gave up 7 bases and J gave up 1 base; unmatched junction bases: 7. Germline values: CDR1 SGDLS, CDR2 YYNGEE. The CDR3 here is CASGLGVGQETQYF. Written as DNA, the CDR3 is TGTGCCAGCGGACTAGGAGTGGGCCAAGAGACCCAGTACTTC.

V gene TRBV4-1 combines with J gene TRBJ2-2; D not certain. The germline gives CDR1 MGHRA, CDR2 YSYEKL. The V end lost 3 bases, the J end lost 4 bases, and 21 bases lay between the germline ends. CDR3 size: 18 residues. CDR3 sequence reads: CASSQSQSGIAPTGELFF. The CDR3 DNA reads TGCGCCAGCAGCCAGAGCCAATCCGGAATAGCCCCCACCGGGGAGCTGTTTTTT.

This chain joins TRBV9 and TRBJ2-3, with 7 positions matching TRBD1. With V trimmed by 0 bases and J by 4 bases, 2 bases remained unmatched. The length of the CDR3 is 14 residues. Looked up from germline, CDR1 is SGDLS and CDR2 is YYNGEE. The CDR3 DNA follows: TGTGCCAGCAGCGTAGGACAGGGAGCAGATACGCAGTATTTT. It is translated as CASSVGQGADTQYF.

In its sample, this clone was seen once. This chain uses TRBV20-1 with TRBJ2-1; tentatively, D is TRBD2 (5 bases). The CDR3 is 13 amino acids. V was shortened by 3 bases and J by 6 bases, with 12 bases between the two germline ends. Germline V gives CDR1 DFQATT, CDR2 SNEGSKA (reference sequence). The CDR3: CSASASPFNEQFF. The CDR3 region has the DNA TGCAGTGCTAGTGCTAGCCCTTTCAATGAGCAGTTCTTC.

The V call is TRBV7-9, the J call TRBJ1-1, with D uncertain. CDR3 size: 15 residues. CDR1 is SEHNR and CDR2 is FQNEAQ in the germline V gene (reference sequence). V was pared by 2 bases and J by 0 bases, with 10 bases between. The CDR3 loop is CASSLYSFVNTEAFF. CDR3 sequence (DNA): TGTGCCAGCAGCTTATACAGTTTCGTGAACACTGAAGCTTTCTTT.

Remarks on this clone: The sample has other DNA sequences that encode this CDR3 too. The chain combines TRBV2 with TRBJ1-1; D unclear. Germline V gives CDR1 SNHLY, CDR2 FYNNEI. This CDR3 has 13 residues. Trimming took 6 bases from V and 2 from J, leaving 10 bases between them. CDR3 bases: TGTGCCAGCAGGCTGCGGGCTAACACTGAAGCTTTCTTT. Translation: CASRLRANTEAFF.

This sequence joins TRBV18 and TRBJ2-1, with TRBD2 identical over 9 bases. CDR3 length: 16 residues. V gave up 1 base and J gave up 5 bases; unmatched junction bases: 6. Germline lookup yields CDR1 KGHSH and CDR2 LQKENI. The DNA of the CDR3 is TGTGCCAGCTCACCACAGTCTAGCGGGAACGACAATGAGCAGTTCTTC. Protein sequence: CASSPQSSGNDNEQFF.

The genes are TRBV5-4 and TRBJ2-2; 13 positions match TRBD2. This CDR3 is built from 15 residues. V gave up 4 bases and J gave up 6 bases; unmatched junction bases: 3. Germline V gene sequence: CDR1 SGHNT, CDR2 YYREEE (reference sequence). The CDR3 coding sequence is TGTGCCAGCAGCCCCGGACTAGCGGGAGCCGGGGAGCTGTTTTTT. It is translated as CASSPGLAGAGELFF.

The chain uses TRBV7-9 and TRBJ2-1, with 7 positions matching TRBD2. V trimming: 3 bases; J trimming: 1 base; junction bases outside the gene matches: 3. The germline CDR1 and CDR2 sequences are SEHNR and FQNEAQ (reference sequence). This CDR3 contains 15 residues. The CDR3 region has the DNA TGTGCCAGCAGCTTCCAGGGAGGGTCCTACAATGAGCAGTTCTTC. Protein sequence: CASSFQGGSYNEQFF.

This rearrangement joins TRBV27 to TRBJ1-1, with a weak D call TRBD1 (5 bases). Germline V gene sequence: CDR1 MNHEY, CDR2 SMNVEV (reference sequence). Trimming took 3 bases from V and 0 from J, leaving 17 bases between them. The CDR3 totals 17 residues. CDR3 region: CASSFRGAGWMNTEAFF. In DNA form, the CDR3 reads TGTGCCAGCAGTTTTAGGGGTGCCGGGTGGATGAACACTGAAGCTTTCTTT.

The genes are TRBV15 and TRBJ1-2; maybe TRBD1 (5 bases). V lost 1 base and J 0 bases, leaving 9 bases between the germline ends. The CDR3 spans 15 residues. Per germline, CDR1 LNHNV and CDR2 YYDKDF (reference sequence). The CDR3 loop reads CATSRGGLSNYGYTF. The CDR3 nucleotides are TGTGCCACCAGCAGAGGGGGCCTTTCTAACTATGGCTACACCTTC.

This chain uses TRBV6-5 with TRBJ2-3; D is possibly TRBD2 (5 bases). The V end lost 7 bases, the J end lost 0 bases, and 11 bases lay between the germline ends. CDR1 MNHEY and CDR2 SVGAGI come from the germline V gene. This CDR3 is 14 amino acids long. The CDR3 nucleotides read TGTGCCAGCACGGGCGGGTCTAGCACAGATACGCAGTATTTT. This encodes CASTGGSSTDTQYF.

With regard to this clone: The identical CDR3 is also encoded by other nucleotide sequences in the sample. The chain links TRBV7-2 to TRBJ1-5, with 8 bases matching TRBD1. Looked up from germline, CDR1 is SGHTA and CDR2 is FQGNSA. CDR3 length: 16 amino acids. V lost 1 base to trimming and J lost 2 bases; unmatched junction nucleotides: 4. DNA of the CDR3: TGTGCCAGCAGCTTAGTGGGGACAGGCGGCAATCAGCCCCAGCATTTT. Translated: CASSLVGTGGNQPQHF.

The chain carries TRBV5-6 and TRBJ1-6; D might be TRBD1 (6 bases). This CDR3 spans 17 amino acids. Trimming took 4 bases from V and 4 from J, leaving 18 bases between them. Germline V gives CDR1 SGHDT, CDR2 YYEEEE. The CDR3 loop is CASSPPPGAHYNSPLHF. For the CDR3, the DNA is TGTGCCAGCAGCCCCCCTCCAGGGGCCCATTATAATTCACCCCTCCACTTT.

This sequence joins TRBV3-1 (or the pseudogene TRBV3-2) and TRBJ2-3; TRBD2 aligns across 11 bases. With V trimmed by 8 bases and J by 2 bases, 6 bases remained unmatched. CDR1 and CDR2 from the germline V gene are LGHDT and YNNKEL (reference sequence). CDR3 length: 15 amino acids. The CDR3 DNA is TGTGCCAGCGAGTTAGCGGGAGGGCCCACAGATACGCAGTATTTT. It specifies CASELAGGPTDTQYF.

This clone was seen ten or more times. The chain joins TRBV19 to TRBJ1-3; possible D gene TRBD1, 5 bases. Germline values: CDR1 LNHDA, CDR2 SQIVND (reference sequence). V was pared by 4 bases and J by 2 bases, with 12 bases between. The CDR3 has 15 residues. CDR3 residues: CASSKALDTGNTIYF. The CDR3 DNA reads TGTGCCAGTAGTAAGGCCCTGGACACTGGAAACACCATATATTTT.

The chain is built from TRBV7-3 and TRBJ2-1, with 8 bases fitting TRBD2. The junction had 9 bases not matched to a gene; V was cut back by 2 bases and J by 6 bases. CDR3 length: 16 amino acids. The germline CDR1 and CDR2 sequences are SGHTA and FQGTGA. CDR3 loop: CASSLVAIAGFNEQFF. DNA of the CDR3: TGTGCCAGCAGCTTAGTGGCAATAGCGGGGTTCAATGAGCAGTTCTTC.

This sequence joins TRBV27 and TRBJ1-5; D not resolved. CDR3 length: 16 residues. The germline CDR1 and CDR2 sequences are MNHEY and SMNVEV (reference sequence). Trimming stripped 5 bases from V and 2 bases from J, with 16 bases between. The CDR3 here is CASSPKAEGGNQPQHF. The CDR3, as DNA: TGTGCCAGCAGTCCCAAAGCGGAGGGAGGCAATCAGCCCCAGCATTTT.

V gene TRBV6-6 combines with J gene TRBJ2-7; 16 bases are a match to TRBD2. The V gene end was trimmed by 7 bases and the J gene end by 5 bases; junction bases not matched to a gene: 2. The CDR3 is 14 amino acids. Germline assignment: CDR1 MNHNY and CDR2 SVGAGI (reference sequence). The CDR3 sequence: CASKGLAGGNEQYV. CDR3 sequence (DNA): TGTGCCAGCAAGGGACTAGCGGGAGGGAACGAGCAGTACGTC.